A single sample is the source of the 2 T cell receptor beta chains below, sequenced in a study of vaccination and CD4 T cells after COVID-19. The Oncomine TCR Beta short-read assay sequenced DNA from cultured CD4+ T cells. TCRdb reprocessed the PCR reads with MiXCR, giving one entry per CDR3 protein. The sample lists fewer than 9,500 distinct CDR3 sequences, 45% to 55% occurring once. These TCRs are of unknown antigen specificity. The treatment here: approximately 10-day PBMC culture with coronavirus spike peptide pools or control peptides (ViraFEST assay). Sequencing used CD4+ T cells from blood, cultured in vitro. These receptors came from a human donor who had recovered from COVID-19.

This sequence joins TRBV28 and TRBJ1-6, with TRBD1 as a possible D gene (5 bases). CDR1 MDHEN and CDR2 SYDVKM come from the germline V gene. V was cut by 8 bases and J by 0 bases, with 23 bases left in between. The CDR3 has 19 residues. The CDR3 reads CASVGDQGFSPSYNSPLHF. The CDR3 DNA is TGTGCCAGCGTTGGGGATCAGGGTTTTTCTCCCTCCTATAATTCACCCCTCCACTTT.

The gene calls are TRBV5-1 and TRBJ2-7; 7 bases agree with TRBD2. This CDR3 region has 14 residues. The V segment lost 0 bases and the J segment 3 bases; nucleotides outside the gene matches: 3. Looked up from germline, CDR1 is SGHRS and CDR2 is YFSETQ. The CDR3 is CASSLGGDYYEQYF. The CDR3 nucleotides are TGCGCCAGCAGCTTGGGGGGGGACTACTACGAGCAGTACTTC.